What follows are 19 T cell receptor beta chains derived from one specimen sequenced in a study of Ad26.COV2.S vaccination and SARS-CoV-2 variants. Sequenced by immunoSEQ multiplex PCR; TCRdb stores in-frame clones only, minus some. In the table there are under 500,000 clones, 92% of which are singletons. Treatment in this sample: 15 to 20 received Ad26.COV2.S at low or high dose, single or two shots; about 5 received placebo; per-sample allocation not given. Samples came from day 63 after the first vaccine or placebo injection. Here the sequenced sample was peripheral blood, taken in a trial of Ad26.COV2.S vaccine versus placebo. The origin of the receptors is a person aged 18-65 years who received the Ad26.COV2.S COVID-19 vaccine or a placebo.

The CDR3 is CASSPGQSTTYEQYF. DNA for the CDR3: TGTGCCAGCAGCCCTGGACAGTCTACTACCTACGAGCAGTACTTC. This sequence joins TRBV27 and TRBJ2-7; TRBD1 is a possible D gene (6 bases). The CDR3 length is 15 residues. The V gene lost 6 bases and the J gene lost 2 bases, with 17 bases spanning the gap. Germline V lookup: CDR1 MNHEY, CDR2 SMNVEV (reference sequence).

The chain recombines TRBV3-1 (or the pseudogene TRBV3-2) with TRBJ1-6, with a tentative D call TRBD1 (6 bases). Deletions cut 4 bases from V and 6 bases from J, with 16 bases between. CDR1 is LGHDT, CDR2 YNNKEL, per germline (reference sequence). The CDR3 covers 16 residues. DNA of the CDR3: TGTGCCAGCAGCCCCTTGGGGGGCCTTTCTAATTCACCCCTCCACTTT. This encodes CASSPLGGLSNSPLHF.

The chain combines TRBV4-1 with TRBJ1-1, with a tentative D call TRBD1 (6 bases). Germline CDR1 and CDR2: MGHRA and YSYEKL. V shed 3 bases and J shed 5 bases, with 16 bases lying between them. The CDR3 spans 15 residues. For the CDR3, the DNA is TGCGCCAGCAGCCAGGATTGGACAGTTCTTACTGAAGCTTTCTTT. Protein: CASSQDWTVLTEAFF.

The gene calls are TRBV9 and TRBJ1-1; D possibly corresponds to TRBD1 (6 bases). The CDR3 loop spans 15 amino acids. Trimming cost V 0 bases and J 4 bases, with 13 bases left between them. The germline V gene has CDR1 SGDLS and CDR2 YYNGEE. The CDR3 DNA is TGTGCCAGCAGCGTAGCCGGGGGCGGAGGCACTGAAGCTTTCTTT. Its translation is CASSVAGGGGTEAFF.

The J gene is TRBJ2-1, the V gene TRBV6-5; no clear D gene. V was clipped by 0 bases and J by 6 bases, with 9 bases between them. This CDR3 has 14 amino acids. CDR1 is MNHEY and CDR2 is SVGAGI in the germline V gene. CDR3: CASSYSFRINEQFF. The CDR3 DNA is TGTGCCAGCAGTTACTCCTTCAGAATCAATGAGCAGTTCTTC.

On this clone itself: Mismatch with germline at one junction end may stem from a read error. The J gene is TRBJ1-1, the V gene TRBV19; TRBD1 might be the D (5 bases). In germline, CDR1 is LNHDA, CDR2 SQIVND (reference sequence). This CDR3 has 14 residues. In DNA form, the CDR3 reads TGTGCCAGTAGTATAATGGCAGGGAACGCTGAAGCTTTCTTT. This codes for CASSIMAGNAEAFF.

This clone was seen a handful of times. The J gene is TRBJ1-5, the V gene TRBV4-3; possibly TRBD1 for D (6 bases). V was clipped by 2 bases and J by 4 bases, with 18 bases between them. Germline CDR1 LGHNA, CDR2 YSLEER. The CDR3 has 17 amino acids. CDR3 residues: CASSQKHNRVGNQPQHF. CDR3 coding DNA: TGCGCCAGCAGCCAAAAACACAACAGGGTGGGGAATCAGCCCCAGCATTTT.

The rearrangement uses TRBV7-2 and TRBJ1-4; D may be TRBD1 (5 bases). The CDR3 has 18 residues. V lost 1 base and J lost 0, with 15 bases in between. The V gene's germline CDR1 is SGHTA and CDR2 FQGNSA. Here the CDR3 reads CASSLVGRGGATNEKLFF. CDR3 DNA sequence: TGTGCCAGCAGCTTAGTGGGGCGCGGGGGAGCAACTAATGAAAAACTGTTTTTT.

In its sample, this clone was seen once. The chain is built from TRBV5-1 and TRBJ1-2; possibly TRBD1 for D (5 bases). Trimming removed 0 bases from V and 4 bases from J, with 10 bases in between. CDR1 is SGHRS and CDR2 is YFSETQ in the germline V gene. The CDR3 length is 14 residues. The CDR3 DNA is TGCGCCAGCAGCTTGGAGAGGGGAAGCTATGGCTACACCTTC. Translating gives CASSLERGSYGYTF.

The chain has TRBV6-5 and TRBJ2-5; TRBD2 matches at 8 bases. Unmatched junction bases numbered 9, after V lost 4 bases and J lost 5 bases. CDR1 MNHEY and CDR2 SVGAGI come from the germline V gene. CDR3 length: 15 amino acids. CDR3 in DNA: TGTGCCAGCAGTTCAATATCAGCGGGGGATGAGACCCAGTACTTC. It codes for CASSSISAGDETQYF.

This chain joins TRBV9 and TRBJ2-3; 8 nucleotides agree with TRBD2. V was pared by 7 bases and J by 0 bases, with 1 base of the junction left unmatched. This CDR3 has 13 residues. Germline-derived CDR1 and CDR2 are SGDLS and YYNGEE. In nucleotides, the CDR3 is TGTGCCAGCCGGGGGGGGAGCACAGATACGCAGTATTTT. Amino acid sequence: CASRGGSTDTQYF.

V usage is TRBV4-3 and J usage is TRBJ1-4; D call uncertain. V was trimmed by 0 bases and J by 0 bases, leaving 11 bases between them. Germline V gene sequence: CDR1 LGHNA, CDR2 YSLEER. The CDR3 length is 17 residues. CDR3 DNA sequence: TGCGCCAGCAGCCAAGATCTGGGGATTTCAACTAATGAAAAACTGTTTTTT. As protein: CASSQDLGISTNEKLFF.

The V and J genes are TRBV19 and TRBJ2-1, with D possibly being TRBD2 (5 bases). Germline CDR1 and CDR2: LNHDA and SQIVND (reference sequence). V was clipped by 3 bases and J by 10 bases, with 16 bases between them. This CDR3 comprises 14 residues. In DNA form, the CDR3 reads TGTGCCAGTAGTATCTTACTAGGCTCTCTCGAGCAGTTCTTC. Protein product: CASSILLGSLEQFF.

CDR3 nucleotides: TGTGCCTGGAGTGTAGGTATGAGGACAGGGGATCTCCACTATGGCTACACCTTC. Protein: CAWSVGMRTGDLHYGYTF. The J gene is TRBJ1-2, the V gene TRBV30; TRBD1 matches 9 bases. This CDR3 has 18 amino acids. CDR1 GTSNPN and CDR2 SVGIG come from the germline V gene (reference sequence). J gave up 3 bases and V 0 bases, and 14 bases lay outside the gene matches.

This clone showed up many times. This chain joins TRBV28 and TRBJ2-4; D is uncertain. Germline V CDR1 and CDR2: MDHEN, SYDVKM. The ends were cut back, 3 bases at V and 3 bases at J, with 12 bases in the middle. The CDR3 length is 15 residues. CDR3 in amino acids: CASSFPSLGKNIQYF. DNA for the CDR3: TGTGCCAGCAGTTTTCCTTCATTAGGCAAAAACATTCAGTACTTC.

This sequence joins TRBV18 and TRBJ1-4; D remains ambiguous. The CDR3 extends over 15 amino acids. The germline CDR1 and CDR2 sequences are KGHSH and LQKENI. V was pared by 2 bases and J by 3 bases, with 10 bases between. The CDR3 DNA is TGTGCCAGCTCACCAGGGTTCGGATCTAATGAAAAACTGTTTTTT. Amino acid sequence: CASSPGFGSNEKLFF.

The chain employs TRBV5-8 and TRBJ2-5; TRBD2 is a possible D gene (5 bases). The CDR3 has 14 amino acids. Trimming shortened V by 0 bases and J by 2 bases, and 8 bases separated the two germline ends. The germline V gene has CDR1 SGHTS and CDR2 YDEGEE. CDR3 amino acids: CASSLGLRQETQYF. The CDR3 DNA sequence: TGTGCCAGCAGCTTGGGACTAAGGCAAGAGACCCAGTACTTC.

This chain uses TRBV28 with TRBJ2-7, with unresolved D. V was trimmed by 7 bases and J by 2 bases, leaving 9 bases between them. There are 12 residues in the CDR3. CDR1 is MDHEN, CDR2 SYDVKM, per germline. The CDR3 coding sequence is TGTGCCAGCACCACCCGTCCCTACGAGCAGTACTTC. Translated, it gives CASTTRPYEQYF.

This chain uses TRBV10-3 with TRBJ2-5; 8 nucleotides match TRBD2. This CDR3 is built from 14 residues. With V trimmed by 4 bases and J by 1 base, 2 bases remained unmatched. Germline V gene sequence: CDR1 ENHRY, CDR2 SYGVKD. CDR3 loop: CAISGTSTQETQYF. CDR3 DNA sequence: TGTGCCATCAGTGGGACTAGCACCCAAGAGACCCAGTACTTC.